This is a list of T cell receptor beta chains from one sample in a study of Graves' ophthalmopathy and Graves' hyperthyroidism. Using its own MiXCR run on the multiplex PCR reads, TCRdb lists one record per CDR3 protein. Among around 590,000 distinct CDR3 sequences listed, under 45% were seen once. The sample comprised peripheral blood or thyroid tissue (not recorded which). Receptors originate from an adult man with Graves' hyperthyroidism. CDR3s include the opening cysteine and the closing phenylalanine or tryptophan. The D gene is left open where the match is weak. Only part of the rows carry a size: once, few, many, or a class if the clone is expanded.

d_call clone_size j_call v_call cdr3_aa cdr3_nt
NA few TRBJ1-5 TRBV4-1 CASSQAGGQNGVQPQHF TGCGCCAGCAGCCAAGCCGGGGGCCAGAATGGGGTTCAGCCCCAGCATTTT
NA NA TRBJ2-7 TRBV6-1 CASSEKGSSYEQYF TGTGCCAGCAGTGAGAAGGGGTCTTCCTACGAGCAGTACTTC
TRBD2 NA TRBJ2-1 TRBV7-9 CASSQRGADEQFF TGTGCCAGCAGCCAGCGGGGGGCTGATGAGCAGTTCTTC
TRBD2 few TRBJ2-2 TRBV7-9 CASSLDGLASGELFF TGCGCCAGCAGCTTGGATGGACTAGCGTCCGGGGAGCTGTTTTTT
NA few TRBJ2-1 TRBV29-1 CSAGAGYNEQFF TGCAGCGCTGGAGCCGGGTACAATGAGCAGTTCTTC
NA many TRBJ2-7 TRBV3-1 CASSQVDEQYF TGTGCCAGCAGCCAAGTGGACGAGCAGTACTTC
NA NA TRBJ2-6 TRBV11-2 CASSLQGGGANVLTF TGTGCCAGCAGCCTTCAGGGTGGGGGGGCCAACGTCCTGACTTTC
NA NA TRBJ1-6 TRBV9 CASSQGAGSPLHF TGTGCCAGCAGCCAAGGAGCGGGGTCACCCCTCCACTTT
NA many TRBJ1-1 TRBV24-1 CATSETGTEYTEAFF TGTGCCACCAGCGAAACCGGGACCGAATACACTGAAGCTTTCTTT
TRBD2 NA TRBJ2-2 TRBV7-2 CASSPGTSARQPGELFF TGTGCCAGCAGCCCCGGGACTAGCGCTAGACAACCCGGGGAGCTGTTTTTT
NA NA TRBJ2-2 TRBV11-2 CACSLRAQTNTGELFF TGTGCCTGCAGCTTAAGGGCTCAGACTAACACCGGGGAGCTGTTTTTT
NA NA TRBJ1-4 TRBV29-1 CSAQRGGGDEKLFF TGCAGCGCCCAAAGGGGGGGCGGGGATGAAAAACTGTTTTTT
NA many TRBJ2-6 TRBV20-1 CSAAAESGANVLTF TGCAGTGCCGCTGCGGAATCTGGGGCCAACGTCCTGACTTTC
TRBD2 NA TRBJ2-7 TRBV20-1 CSARDPGLAGAGEQYF TGCAGTGCTAGAGATCCGGGACTAGCGGGAGCTGGGGAGCAGTACTTC
TRBD1 NA TRBJ1-5 TRBV6-5 CATSPGQYSNQPQHF TGTGCCACCTCCCCGGGACAGTATAGCAATCAGCCCCAGCATTTT
TRBD2 few TRBJ2-7 TRBV29-1 CSVELAGGLPYEQYF TGCAGCGTTGAACTAGCGGGAGGATTACCCTACGAGCAGTACTTC
TRBD2 few TRBJ2-2 TRBV4-1 CASSQEAGGRTGELFF TGCGCCAGCAGCCAAGAGGCGGGAGGAAGGACCGGGGAGCTGTTTTTT
TRBD2 NA TRBJ2-2 TRBV7-2 CASSETSAGTGELFF TGTGCCAGCAGCGAAACTAGCGCCGGAACCGGGGAGCTGTTTTTT
NA NA TRBJ1-1 TRBV5-1 CASSSTSTLNTEAFF TGCGCCAGCAGCTCGACATCGACTTTGAACACTGAAGCTTTCTTT
TRBD1 NA TRBJ1-1 TRBV29-1 CSVYSGTGGTEAFF TGCAGCGTTTACTCCGGGACAGGGGGCACTGAAGCTTTCTTT
NA many TRBJ1-2 TRBV28 CASCQSDSRGGYTF TGTGCCAGCTGTCAATCGGACAGTCGGGGTGGCTACACCTTC
TRBD1 many TRBJ2-7 TRBV10-3 CAGGTGFDEQYF TGTGCCGGCGGGACAGGGTTCGACGAGCAGTACTTC
NA NA TRBJ1-1 TRBV4-1 CASSQVGGGAWDEAFF TGCGCCAGCAGCCAAGTAGGCGGGGGGGCCTGGGATGAAGCTTTCTTT
NA many TRBJ1-2 TRBV7-8 CASSLVRLGYGYTF TGTGCCAGCAGCTTAGTGCGGTTGGGATATGGCTACACCTTC
NA NA TRBJ1-2 TRBV20-1 CSARGTRDLAYTF TGCAGTGCTAGGGGGACTAGGGACCTCGCCTACACCTTC
NA NA TRBJ2-2 TRBV5-1 CASSLFGQGATF NA
TRBD1 many TRBJ1-1 TRBV9 CASSSTGTGPEAFF TGTGCCAGCAGCTCGACAGGGACGGGCCCTGAAGCTTTCTTT
NA few TRBJ1-3 TRBV5-8 CASSLHSGNTIYF TGTGCCAGCAGCTTGCACTCTGGAAACACCATATATTTT
TRBD2 NA TRBJ2-2 TRBV7-2 CASSLSGENTGELFF TGTGCCAGCAGCCTAAGCGGGGAGAACACCGGGGAGCTGTTTTTT
NA NA TRBJ1-1 TRBV13 CASARAGDDTEAFF TGTGCCAGTGCCCGGGCAGGGGACGACACTGAAGCTTTCTTT
NA many TRBJ1-3 TRBV2 CASIYRGNTIYF TGTGCCAGCATTTACAGGGGAAACACCATATATTTT